The clone carrying this TCR beta chain was counted between two and nine times. Alongside a J-beta primer mix, a sample-barcoded 5' primer served in a second PCR lasting about 6 to 11 cycles. MiXCR was run by TCRdb on the 5' RACE reads, yielding one entry per CDR3 protein. The sample has about 1.5 million distinct CDR3 sequences; 35% to 45% are singletons. The data are from a study of blood T cells in healthy people across ages. This CDR3 has 16 residues. The V end lost 3 bases, the J end lost 0 bases, and 12 bases lay between the germline ends. Germline CDR1 SGHRS, CDR2 YFSETQ. The clonotype comes from a woman aged 18-29 years in good health. The V gene is TRBV5-1, the J gene TRBJ1-4; D is possibly TRBD1 (6 bases). Sequencing input: blood. Here the CDR3 DNA reads TGCGCCAGCAGCTCTGGACAGATTGCAACTAATGAAAAACTGTTTTTT. Its protein is CASSSGQIATNEKLFF. The full variable domain, completed using reference TRBV5-1 and TRBJ1-4, is KAGVTQTPRYLIKTRGQQVTLSCSPISGHRSVSWYQQTPGQGLQFLFEYFSETQRNKGNFPGRFSGRQFSNSRSEMNVSTLELGDSALYLCASSSGQIATNEKLFFGSGTQLSVL.